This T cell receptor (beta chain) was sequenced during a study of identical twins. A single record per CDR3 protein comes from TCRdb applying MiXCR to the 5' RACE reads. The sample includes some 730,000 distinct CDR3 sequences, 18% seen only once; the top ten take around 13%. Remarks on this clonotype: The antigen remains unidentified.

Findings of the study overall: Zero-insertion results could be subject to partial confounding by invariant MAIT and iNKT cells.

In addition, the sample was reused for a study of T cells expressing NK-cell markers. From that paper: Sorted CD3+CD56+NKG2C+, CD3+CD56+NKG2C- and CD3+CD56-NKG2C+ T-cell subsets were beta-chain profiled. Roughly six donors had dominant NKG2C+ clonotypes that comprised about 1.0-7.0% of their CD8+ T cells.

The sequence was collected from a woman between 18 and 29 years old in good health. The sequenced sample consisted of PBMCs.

The DNA for the CDR3 is TGTGCCAGCAGTGAAACGACAGGGGACACTGAAGCTTTCTTT. Translation: CASSETTGDTEAFF. The chain employs TRBV27 and TRBJ1-1; 8 bases fit TRBD1. This CDR3 spans 14 amino acids. With V trimmed by 5 bases and J by 3 bases, 5 bases remained unmatched. The germline V gene encodes CDR1 MNHEY and CDR2 SMNVEV (reference sequence).